One TCR beta chain is described in this entry. There is no known antigen for this receptor. No per-base quality is available; no much larger clone lies one base away. Donors formed part of the validation cohort, which comprised about 130 subjects and was distinct from the first cohort of 666 subjects. V and J are trimmed by 1 base and 1 base, and the gene matches miss 8 bases of the junction. Its CDR3 holds 20 amino acids, cysteine through phenylalanine. Only the CDR3 DNA stays, 60 bases, in frame from base 1. From a lookup of the germline V gene, CDR1 and CDR2 are SGHDN and FVKESK. Library creation used the immunoSEQ multiplex PCR assay. As for the original processing: A statistical classification framework was built for diagnosing cytomegalovirus status from the catalog of TCR beta chain sequences. Held by TCRdb, this immuneACCESS table contains in-frame sequences only and omits some clones. Under half of the omission traces to an unresolved V gene where checked; the cause of the rest is unknown. That table supplies the V and J calls and clone size; D and trimming were determined from the DNA. In this sample the table shows over 200,000 clones, around four fifths of which occur a single time. Roughly 5.5% of the sample comes from the top ten.

This specimen belongs to a study of cytomegalovirus exposure and HLA in healthy donors (dated by TCRdb to about 2017). Context from the whole study: According to a later analysis, the approximately 120 validation repertoires were produced on the same platform as the 666 repertoires of the first cohort. The study aimed to test whether cataloging public T cell receptors could reveal signatures of past pathogen exposure. Besides the first cohort of 666 subjects, a separate validation cohort made up of 120 or so different subjects was used. The study combined high-throughput TCR immunosequencing, statistical association of individual TCRs with disease status, and machine learning to predict cytomegalovirus infection status.

Summary of the overall study and its limitations: Cytomegalovirus status was reported to be diagnosed by the classifier with high specificity and sensitivity in both the original and validation cohorts. Most TCR sequences were observed very rarely across donors, whereas some public TCRs were present in many individuals. A few of the identified cytomegalovirus-associated TCR beta chains were confirmed in vitro to be specific for cytomegalovirus antigens. Subsequent analysis determined that TCRs grouped into clusters in the first cohort also showed a tendency toward co-occurrence across the roughly 120 validation repertoires, and 94% of cluster scores exceeded 0. A later analysis lacked HLA typing for the validation cohort, so it scored co-occurrence in that cohort across all 120 or so repertoires. According to the authors, the approach could potentially be generalized to other disease states and immunological phenotypes. In the study, roughly 160 TCR beta chains were listed as associated with cytomegalovirus.

The clonotype was recovered from a woman aged 18-30 years in good health and CMV-seronegative. Sequencing used PBMCs. The rearranged chain carries TRBV14 and TRBJ1-6, with TRBD1 identical over 12 junction bases. The DNA sequence follows: TGTGCCAGCAGCCAAGGAAGGGACAGGGGGCCTAAGTCCTATAATTCACCCCTCCACTTT. Its amino acids are CASSQGRDRGPKSYNSPLHF.